Shown below are 29 T cell receptor beta chains from a single sample sequenced in a study of CD8 T cells in ankylosing spondylitis (dated by TCRdb to about 2017). These receptors have no known antigen. Libraries were made using 5' RACE. The instrument was an Illumina HiSeq 2500. TCRdb reran the public reads through fastp at Q25 and MiXCR, keeping productive beta chains. Duplicate CDR3 protein sequences are folded into a single record with the most common DNA and genes. The sample contains approximately 400,000 distinct CDR3 sequences, 25% to 30% of them found a single time. Jointly, the top ten make up 0.75% to 0.9% of the sample. Overall results and qualifications from the work: A TCR beta motif made up of under ten highly homologous amino acid variants appeared to be characteristic of blood from ankylosing spondylitis patients.

The source material was blood, either unsorted or a sorted T cell fraction (not recorded which). Source of these receptors: a male donor with ankylosing spondylitis.

This sequence joins TRBV5-1 and TRBJ2-1, with D perhaps TRBD2 (5 bases). The V gene's germline CDR1 is SGHRS and CDR2 YFSETQ. The CDR3 covers 16 residues. Trimming stripped 0 bases from V and 0 bases from J, with 10 bases between. DNA of the CDR3: TGCGCCAGCAGCTTGGTTGGCAGCGGCTCCTACAATGAGCAGTTCTTC. As protein: CASSLVGSGSYNEQFF.

This clonotype has only a few counts. This chain links TRBV6-1 with TRBJ2-1, with TRBD1 matching over 7 bases. J gave up 8 bases and V 3 bases, and 7 bases lay outside the gene matches. The CDR3 length is 14 residues. Germline assignment: CDR1 MNHNS and CDR2 SASEGT. The CDR3 here is CASSDPAGGDEQFF. DNA of the CDR3: TGTGCCAGCAGTGATCCCGCAGGGGGAGATGAGCAGTTCTTC.

The count of this clonotype is one. The chain carries TRBV24-1 and TRBJ2-3; 7 nucleotides agree with TRBD1. V was clipped by 4 bases and J by 3 bases; unmatched bases: 6. The CDR3 has 15 amino acids. Germline values: CDR1 KGHDR, CDR2 SFDVKD. The CDR3 nucleotides read TGTGCCACCAGTGACCCCGGGACAGTGACAGATACGCAGTATTTT. Its translation is CATSDPGTVTDTQYF.

This clonotype was seen a few times. The genes are TRBV5-1 and TRBJ2-2, with D hard to call. The CDR3 sequence is 13 residues long. CDR1 SGHRS and CDR2 YFSETQ come from the germline V gene. V dropped 4 bases and J dropped 5 bases, with 9 bases sitting between them. The CDR3 DNA is TGCGCCAGCAGCACGGACGGGACCGGGGAGCTGTTTTTT. Its protein product is CASSTDGTGELFF.

V gene TRBV20-1 combines with J gene TRBJ2-3; tentative D call: TRBD2 (5 bases). V was cut by 2 bases and J by 4 bases, with 16 bases left in between. Germline V CDR1 and CDR2: DFQATT, SNEGSKA (reference sequence). The CDR3 runs to 15 residues. In DNA, the CDR3 is TGCAGTGCTAGATTACACCGTTCGAGGGCAGATACGCAGTATTTT. Its protein product is CSARLHRSRADTQYF.

The rearrangement joins TRBV7-2 to TRBJ2-1; D unclear. The CDR3 extends over 15 amino acids. Germline assignment: CDR1 SGHTA and CDR2 FQGNSA. Trimming removed 8 bases at V and 7 bases at J, with 21 bases between. The CDR3 sequence is CASRIRMGFGNEQFF. DNA for the CDR3: TGTGCCAGCCGCATCAGGATGGGATTCGGAAATGAGCAGTTCTTC.

The chain joins TRBV12-3 or TRBV12-4 to TRBJ1-1, with D hard to call. The length of the CDR3 is 14 residues. Trimming took off 6 bases at V and 4 bases at J, with 15 bases between the two ends. CDR3 DNA sequence: TGTGCCAGCAGCGACCGGTCCCGGAGCACTGAAGCTTTCTTT. It specifies CASSDRSRSTEAFF.

This clonotype has ten or more counts. The chain joins TRBV12-3 or TRBV12-4 to TRBJ2-3; 11 positions match TRBD2. After removal of 6 bases from V and 12 bases from J, the junction contained 8 bases not matched to a gene. This CDR3 is built from 13 residues. CDR3 sequence reads: CASRLAGGGAQYF. DNA for the CDR3: TGTGCCAGCAGGCTAGCGGGAGGAGGGGCACAGTATTTT.

The chain combines TRBV20-1 with TRBJ1-1; tentative D call: TRBD1 (6 bases). The germline V and J ends were trimmed by 3 bases and 10 bases, with 18 bases remaining between them. Germline CDR1 is DFQATT and CDR2 is SNEGSKA (reference sequence). The length of the CDR3 is 13 residues. The chain's CDR3 is CSASPEWIRGAFF. CDR3 DNA sequence: TGCAGTGCTAGTCCTGAATGGATCAGGGGAGCTTTCTTT.

CDR3 coding DNA: TGTGCCACCAGCAGGGACAGGGGCGCTGAAGCTTTCTTT. Its protein product is CATSRDRGAEAFF. This chain joins TRBV15 and TRBJ1-1; 9 nucleotides align to TRBD1. CDR3 length: 13 residues. V trimming: 3 bases; J trimming: 6 bases; junction bases outside the gene matches: 2. Germline loops: CDR1 LNHNV, CDR2 YYDKDF (reference sequence).

CDR3 sequence: CASSLAGAGGLADTQYF. The CDR3, as DNA: TGCGCCAGCAGCTTGGCCGGGGCGGGAGGGCTCGCAGATACGCAGTATTTT. The genes are TRBV5-1 and TRBJ2-3, with 9 nucleotides matching TRBD2. CDR3 length: 17 residues. V gave up 0 bases and J gave up 4 bases; unmatched junction bases: 9. CDR1 is SGHRS, CDR2 YFSETQ, per germline. The full variable domain, in which reference TRBV5-1 and TRBJ2-3 provide the parts outside the CDR3, is KAGVTQTPRYLIKTRGQQVTLSCSPISGHRSVSWYQQTPGQGLQFLFEYFSETQRNKGNFPGRFSGRQFSNSRSEMNVSTLELGDSALYLCASSLAGAGGLADTQYFGPGTRLTVL.

The rearrangement joins TRBV20-1 to TRBJ2-7; the match to TRBD2 covers 13 bases. The CDR3 loop spans 16 amino acids. Germline CDR1 is DFQATT and CDR2 is SNEGSKA (reference sequence). V lost 6 bases to trimming and J lost 7 bases; unmatched junction nucleotides: 15. As DNA, the CDR3 is TGCAGTGCCTTAAGGACTAGCGGGAGAGAATGGGGTGAGCAGTACTTC. Amino acid sequence: CSALRTSGREWGEQYF.

This clonotype was picked up a small number of times. This rearrangement joins TRBV7-2 to TRBJ2-1; D gene unclear. The CDR3 is 11 amino acids. The germline V and J ends were trimmed by 8 bases and 9 bases, with 11 bases remaining between them. CDR1 and CDR2 (germline): SGHTA, FQGNSA. The CDR3 coding sequence is TGTGCCAGCGGCCAGTACGTTGAGCAGTTCTTC. Protein: CASGQYVEQFF.

This clonotype appeared a few times. This rearrangement joins TRBV7-2 to TRBJ1-4; 9 bases are shared with TRBD1. The V segment lost 6 bases and the J segment 7 bases; nucleotides outside the gene matches: 6. The CDR3 sequence is 14 residues long. The V gene's germline CDR1 is SGHTA and CDR2 FQGNSA. The CDR3 DNA is TGTGCCAGCAGTATACAGGGGGCTGGTGAAAAACTGTTTTTT. Protein product: CASSIQGAGEKLFF.

The sample holds a few counts of this clonotype. In DNA form, the CDR3 reads TGTGCCAGCAGCCAACCGGGATTGAACACTGAAGCTTTCTTT. Translation: CASSQPGLNTEAFF. The chain is built from TRBV3-1 and TRBJ1-1, with no clear D. V lost 2 bases and J 0 bases, leaving 7 bases between the germline ends. The CDR3 is 14 amino acids. Germline CDR1 LGHDT, CDR2 YNNKEL (reference sequence).

This clonotype occurred a few times. The V call is TRBV5-1, the J call TRBJ1-2; tentative D call: TRBD1 (6 bases). The germline V gene encodes CDR1 SGHRS and CDR2 YFSETQ. V lost 3 bases to trimming and J lost 8 bases, with 11 bases between them. This CDR3 is built from 12 residues. This CDR3 reads CASSSQGKGYTF. The CDR3 DNA reads as TGCGCCAGCAGCTCACAGGGTAAAGGCTACACCTTC. Together with reference TRBV5-1 and TRBJ1-2, the CDR3 gives the full variable domain: KAGVTQTPRYLIKTRGQQVTLSCSPISGHRSVSWYQQTPGQGLQFLFEYFSETQRNKGNFPGRFSGRQFSNSRSEMNVSTLELGDSALYLCASSSQGKGYTFGSGTRLTVV.

In this sample, this clonotype turned up a few times. This sequence joins TRBV12-3 or TRBV12-4 and TRBJ2-7; D is perhaps TRBD2 (5 bases). The V gene lost 5 bases and the J gene lost 1 base, with 6 bases spanning the gap. The CDR3 runs to 12 residues. The CDR3 region is CASSRGSYEQYV. CDR3 nucleotide sequence: TGTGCCAGCAGTAGAGGGTCCTACGAGCAGTACGTC.

This clonotype was seen more than once but under ten times. This chain joins TRBV27 and TRBJ1-1, with TRBD1 identical over 7 bases. V lost 2 bases and J lost 4; bases outside the gene matches: 7. The CDR3 sequence is 15 residues long. Germline V CDR1 and CDR2: MNHEY, SMNVEV (reference sequence). CDR3 protein: CASSLRAGGSTEAFF. The DNA for the CDR3 is TGTGCCAGCAGTTTAAGGGCAGGGGGGAGCACTGAAGCTTTCTTT.

The V call is TRBV25-1, the J call TRBJ1-5; no clear D gene. The CDR3 is 12 residues long. Trimming shortened V by 4 bases and J by 3 bases, and 4 bases separated the two germline ends. Germline loops: CDR1 MGHDK, CDR2 SYGVNS. DNA of the CDR3: TGTGCCAGCAGTGGCCCCAATCAGCCCCAGCATTTT. As protein: CASSGPNQPQHF.

This clonotype was observed a few times. The chain recombines TRBV25-1 with TRBJ2-1; maybe TRBD2 (7 bases). This CDR3 comprises 17 residues. Germline-derived CDR1 and CDR2 are MGHDK and SYGVNS. V lost 7 bases to trimming and J lost 0 bases, with 19 bases between them. CDR3 DNA: TGTGCCAGCAACCCCGGGGGCGGGAGACGCTCCTACAATGAGCAGTTCTTC. It translates to CASNPGGGRRSYNEQFF.

The CDR3 region is CASSQDWLTKAFF. The CDR3 DNA follows: TGTGCCAGCAGCCAAGATTGGCTGACGAAAGCTTTCTTT. The chain is built from TRBV7-2 and TRBJ1-1, with D unresolved. There are 13 residues in the CDR3. V was pared by 5 bases and J by 9 bases, with 16 bases between. CDR1 and CDR2 (germline): SGHTA, FQGNSA.

V gene TRBV12-5 combines with J gene TRBJ1-5; 12 nucleotides match TRBD1. Germline V lookup: CDR1 LGHNT, CDR2 FRNRAP. V was clipped by 4 bases and J by 8 bases; unmatched bases: 6. CDR3 length equals 15 residues. The CDR3 loop reads CASGSGQGAVEPQHF. The CDR3 DNA reads as TGTGCTAGTGGTTCGGGACAGGGGGCCGTGGAGCCCCAGCATTTT.

This clonotype came up a few times. The chain has TRBV15 and TRBJ1-5; D possibly corresponds to TRBD1 (6 bases). Trimming took 0 bases from V and 6 from J, leaving 9 bases between them. Germline CDR1 LNHNV, CDR2 YYDKDF (reference sequence). The CDR3 consists of 14 residues. The chain's CDR3 is CATSRDRTVQPQHF. CDR3 bases: TGTGCCACCAGCAGAGATCGGACAGTTCAGCCCCAGCATTTT.

This clonotype showed up just a few times. The J gene is TRBJ2-2, the V gene TRBV5-1, with 7 nucleotides matching TRBD1. Germline CDR1 SGHRS, CDR2 YFSETQ. Trimming removed 4 bases from V and 4 bases from J; junction bases left unmatched: 7. This CDR3 is built from 15 residues. The CDR3 sequence: CASSVDRATTGELFF. CDR3 nucleotide sequence: TGCGCCAGCAGCGTAGACAGGGCGACCACCGGGGAGCTGTTTTTT.

The chain is built from TRBV5-1 and TRBJ2-2, with unresolved D. Per germline, CDR1 SGHRS and CDR2 YFSETQ. The CDR3 has 15 residues. Deletions cut 3 bases from V and 6 bases from J, with 15 bases between. DNA for the CDR3: TGCGCCAGCAGCTCTGGGTCTACCGGGCCCGGGGAGCTGTTTTTT. Translated, it gives CASSSGSTGPGELFF.

The chain employs TRBV27 and TRBJ1-1; D remains unclear. Germline V CDR1 and CDR2: MNHEY, SMNVEV (reference sequence). The V gene lost 0 bases and the J gene lost 0 bases, with 11 bases spanning the gap. The CDR3 runs 16 residues. DNA for the CDR3: TGTGCCAGCAGTTTATCGTGGCGAGAAATGAACACTGAAGCTTTCTTT. As protein: CASSLSWREMNTEAFF.

The chain recombines TRBV12-3 or TRBV12-4 with TRBJ1-1, with 7 bases matching TRBD1. V trimming: 5 bases; J trimming: 2 bases; junction bases outside the gene matches: 5. This CDR3 comprises 14 residues. The CDR3 DNA reads TGTGCCAGCAGTAACAGGGGCTTCAACACTGAAGCTTTCTTT. Translating gives CASSNRGFNTEAFF.

The V call is TRBV7-9, the J call TRBJ2-3, with 12 bases aligning to TRBD2. The CDR3 has 15 amino acids. Trimming cost V 5 bases and J 2 bases; bases outside gene matches: 2. Germline V gives CDR1 SEHNR, CDR2 FQNEAQ (reference sequence). This CDR3 is CASSTSGRNTDTQYF. The CDR3 DNA reads TGTGCCAGCAGCACTAGCGGGAGGAACACAGATACGCAGTATTTT.

The chain employs TRBV5-1 and TRBJ1-4; maybe TRBD1 (5 bases). The CDR3 is 16 residues long. The V gene lost 3 bases and the J gene lost 3 bases, with 15 bases spanning the gap. Germline-derived CDR1 and CDR2 are SGHRS and YFSETQ. The CDR3 protein is CASSSGGDTANEKLFF. The CDR3 region has the DNA TGCGCCAGCAGCTCGGGGGGGGATACAGCTAATGAAAAACTGTTTTTT.